This T cell receptor beta chain was identified during a study of blood T cell repertoires in COVID-19. Measured with immunoSEQ multiplex PCR; TCRdb has only the in-frame clones, and not every one. There are 250,000 to 400,000 clones in the sample; approximately 88% occur only once, and 1.5% to 2% lies in the top ten. This clonotype was obtained from a woman aged 30 to 39 with COVID-19, enrolled during active disease. What was sequenced was peripheral blood.

In DNA form, the CDR3 reads TGCGCCAGCAGTCAACGCGGGGGCCATAGCACAGATACGCAGTATTTT. Amino acid sequence: CASSQRGGHSTDTQYF. This chain uses TRBV23-1 with TRBJ2-3; a possible D gene is TRBD2 (7 bases). TRBV23-1 is treated as an ORF (open reading frame) with a function not yet certain. This CDR3 spans 16 amino acids. V was clipped by 2 bases and J by 0 bases, with 12 bases between them.